This T cell receptor (beta chain) was recovered during a study of blood T cell repertoires in COVID-19 (dated by TCRdb to 2019 to 2021). For the wider study: Samples covering the acute and convalescent phases of COVID-19 were provided by collaborators in the United States, Italy and Spain. The dataset comprised deeply sampled blood TCRbeta repertoires from subjects exposed to, actively infected with, or recovered from COVID-19. The prospective study material was composed of cDNA or gDNA derived from T cells, B-cell-depleted T cells, or PBMCs. A de-identified subject ID, COVID-19 status, age in years and sex were almost always included in the sample metadata. Where HLA class I and class II types were available, the types were taken from metadata supplied by the sample provider, not from assay-based typing. The samples were drawn from two sources: the first 160 participants of the ongoing ImmuneRACE study, and 950 to 1,500 subjects contributed by 6 global collaborators. The repertoires were made available in a free public database intended to serve as a resource for research on the immune response to SARS-CoV-2. What the study reported, not specific to this receptor: How much clinical and demographic metadata was included differed by source and by participant, and the metadata was provided uncurated.

On this clone itself: Its antigen is not yet known. Base-call qualities are not available, and no considerably larger clone is one nucleotide away.

Including the terminal cysteine and phenylalanine, the CDR3 comprises 14 residues. Only the CDR3 DNA stays, 42 bases, in frame from base 1. CDR1 LNHDA and CDR2 SQIVND are derived from the germline V gene (reference sequence). After removal of 4 bases from V and 2 bases from J, the junction retains 2 bases not matched to a gene. Whole blood was collected in K2EDTA tubes by collaborating institutions according to the institutions' own protocols. For TCRbeta analysis, collaborator samples were shipped as frozen whole blood, as isolated PBMCs, or as DNA extracted from either sample type. The immunoSEQ Assay, a bias-controlled multiplex PCR, was used to amplify TCRbeta CDR3 regions from genomic DNA. Regarding the original processing steps: The number of nucleated cells in each sample was estimated by amplification of reference gene primers within the assay. To quantify the absolute abundance of each unique TCRbeta CDR3 rearrangement, sequence reads were collapsed and filtered. Productive Simpson clonality was computed per sample as the square root of Simpson's diversity index over productive rearrangements. TCRdb carries this immuneACCESS record with in-frame sequences only. Its versions omit some clonotypes, under half of them owing to an unresolved V gene in the studies checked, with the rest unexplained. The V and J calls and clone size were taken over from that table, and D and trimming were inferred from the DNA. The sample table holds some 56,000 clones, of which about 82% were seen once. Roughly 25% of the sample is held by the ten biggest clonotypes.

The sequence links TRBV19 to TRBJ2-7, and TRBD1 matches 10 of the central bases. The sequence was obtained from an elderly woman with acute or convalescent COVID-19. The sequencing sample was made of peripheral blood. The CDR3 amino acid sequence is: CASSKGTGAYEQYF. DNA sequence: TGTGCCAGTAGTAAAGGGACAGGGGCCTACGAGCAGTACTTC.